A single sample gave rise to the 17 T cell receptor beta chains below, sequenced in a study of low-dose radiotherapy and immunotherapy resistance in tumors. Noted time point: before trial treatment. Over about 19 PCR cycles, TCRs were amplified from a constant-region primer and V-primer adapter. TCRdb itself ran the reads through MiXCR, one entry per CDR3 protein. The profile shows about 50,000 distinct CDR3 sequences, about 10% of them singletons. The source was PBMCs, collected before treatment. The receptor source for this set is a female donor with ovarian cancer.

This clonotype was seen a handful of times. The gene calls are TRBV20-1 and TRBJ1-5; possibly TRBD1 for D (5 bases). This CDR3 spans 15 amino acids. In germline, CDR1 is DFQATT, CDR2 SNEGSKA (reference sequence). Trimming shortened V by 1 base and J by 4 bases, and 14 bases separated the two germline ends. CDR3 protein: CSARARQGLNQPQHF. CDR3 bases: TGCAGTGCTAGAGCTAGGCAGGGCCTTAATCAGCCCCAGCATTTT.

This clonotype was recorded at least ten times. The rearrangement joins TRBV18 to TRBJ1-3; D call uncertain. Germline V gene lookup returns CDR1 KGHSH and CDR2 LQKENI. V lost 2 bases, J lost 0 bases, and 8 bases lay in between. This CDR3 has 15 amino acids. The CDR3 is CASSPSTFSGNTIYF. For the CDR3, the DNA is TGTGCCAGCTCACCATCCACCTTCTCTGGAAACACCATATATTTT.

Ten or more counts support this clonotype. The chain joins TRBV12-3 or TRBV12-4 to TRBJ1-5; D perhaps matches TRBD1 (5 bases). This CDR3 is built from 12 residues. The V end lost 4 bases, the J end lost 4 bases, and 5 bases lay between the germline ends. In nucleotides, the CDR3 is TGTGCCAGCAGTTGGGGGAATCAGCCCCAGCATTTT. It specifies CASSWGNQPQHF.

This rearrangement joins TRBV5-1 to TRBJ2-7; D is perhaps TRBD2 (6 bases). V was cut by 4 bases and J by 4 bases, with 6 bases left in between. Germline V lookup: CDR1 SGHRS, CDR2 YFSETQ. The CDR3 loop spans 11 amino acids. CDR3 DNA sequence: TGCGCCAGCAGCGGAGGGTACGAGCAGTACTTC. Protein sequence: CASSGGYEQYF.

By share of the sample, this clonotype is medium-sized (0.01 to 0.1%). The rearrangement joins TRBV10-3 to TRBJ2-2; D gene uncertain. The CDR3 is 11 residues long. With 3 bases removed from V and 4 bases from J, the gap between germline ends came to 0 bases. Germline V gene data show CDR1 as ENHRY and CDR2 as SYGVKD. CDR3 sequence (DNA): TGTGCCATCAGTGACACCGGGGAGCTGTTTTTT. Protein: CAISDTGELFF.

This clonotype was detected ten times or more. The gene calls are TRBV5-1 and TRBJ2-2; TRBD2 might be the D (5 bases). The length of the CDR3 is 15 residues. The germline CDR1 and CDR2 sequences are SGHRS and YFSETQ. The ends were cut back, 1 base at V and 6 bases at J, with 13 bases in the middle. The CDR3 coding sequence is TGCGCCAGCAGCTTGAGAGGGCCCGGAGCCGGGGAGCTGTTTTTT. Protein sequence: CASSLRGPGAGELFF.

This clonotype was seen many times. The gene calls are TRBV7-6 and TRBJ2-7; 11 bases are a match to TRBD1. Germline V lookup: CDR1 SGHVS, CDR2 FNYEAQ. The junction had 4 bases not matched to a gene; V was cut back by 1 base and J by 5 bases. The CDR3 extends over 15 amino acids. CDR3 in DNA: TGTGCCAGCAGCTTAGGGACAGGGGGCTTCCACGAGCAGTACTTC. Translation gives CASSLGTGGFHEQYF.

This chain joins TRBV19 and TRBJ2-3; D gene unclear. Germline values: CDR1 LNHDA, CDR2 SQIVND (reference sequence). There are 13 residues in the CDR3. Trimming stripped 6 bases from V and 3 bases from J, with 10 bases between. The CDR3 sequence: CASRKQPTDTQYF. The CDR3 bases are TGTGCCAGTAGGAAACAGCCAACAGATACGCAGTATTTT. The full variable domain, with the rest looked up from reference TRBV19 and TRBJ2-3, is DGGITQSPKYLFRKEGQNVTLSCEQNLNHDAMYWYRQDPGQGLRLIYYSQIVNDFQKGDIAEGYSVSREKKESFPLTVTSAQKNPTAFYLCASRKQPTDTQYFGPGTRLTVL.

This clonotype has at least ten counts. The chain joins TRBV19 to TRBJ2-5; 8 bases are shared with TRBD2. This CDR3 comprises 13 residues. The germline V gene encodes CDR1 LNHDA and CDR2 SQIVND (reference sequence). Losses at the gene ends were 5 bases for V and 3 bases for J; bases not matched to a gene: 2. CDR3 in amino acids: CASSWGLEETQYF. The CDR3 coding sequence is TGTGCCAGTAGTTGGGGACTAGAAGAGACCCAGTACTTC.

For this clonotype: With a far larger clone one base away, a read error is the likely cause. The chain combines TRBV5-3 with TRBJ1-1; no definite D call. TRBV5-3 counts as an open reading frame of uncertain function. This CDR3 has 14 residues. For the CDR3, the DNA is TGCGCCAGAAGCCCGGAGGCCGGCCGGGCTGAAGCTTTCTTT. This codes for CARSPEAGRAEAFF.

Many counts were recorded for this clonotype. This sequence joins TRBV24-1 and TRBJ1-1; tentative D call: TRBD1 (6 bases). Per germline, CDR1 KGHDR and CDR2 SFDVKD. This CDR3 contains 14 residues. V lost 7 bases to trimming and J lost 2 bases, with 13 bases between them. The DNA for the CDR3 is TGTGCCACCAGACCGACAGGATTAAACACTGAAGCTTTCTTT. Encoded protein: CATRPTGLNTEAFF.

As regards this clonotype: The DNA is left out, because the CDR3 cannot be placed on it with certainty; the CDR3 is given as TCRdb lists it. The CDR3 region is CATTTGGGEKLFFF. The gene calls are TRBV10-3 and TRBJ1-4; the listed D gene, TRBD1, was not tested against the DNA. Germline CDR1 and CDR2: ENHRY and SYGVKD. Both ends counted, the CDR3 spans 14 residues.

Ten or more counts support this clonotype. The chain uses TRBV7-2 and TRBJ2-6; D uncertain. The CDR3 contains 15 residues. The germline V gene has CDR1 SGHTA and CDR2 FQGNSA. The V gene lost 0 bases and the J gene lost 0 bases, with 3 bases spanning the gap. This CDR3 is CASSLATSGANVLTF. CDR3 sequence (DNA): TGTGCCAGCAGCTTAGCCACCTCTGGGGCCAACGTCCTGACTTTC.

The sample holds many counts of this clonotype. This CDR3 reads CASSQDWAGYGYTF. The CDR3 nucleotides are TGTGCCAGCAGCCAAGATTGGGCGGGGTATGGCTACACCTTC. V and J are TRBV3-1 and TRBJ1-2; D is unresolved. CDR3 size: 14 residues. Trimming cost V 0 bases and J 5 bases, with 10 bases left between them. Germline V CDR1 and CDR2: LGHDT, YNNKEL (reference sequence).

Many counts were recorded for this clonotype. V gene TRBV20-1 combines with J gene TRBJ2-5; 7 bases fit TRBD1. The junction had 15 bases not matched to a gene; V was cut back by 6 bases and J by 5 bases. Germline V gene lookup returns CDR1 DFQATT and CDR2 SNEGSKA (reference sequence). This CDR3 comprises 15 residues. CDR3 in amino acids: CSAPRGPYRVETQYF. The CDR3 DNA follows: TGCAGTGCCCCGAGGGGGCCATACCGAGTCGAGACCCAGTACTTC.

This clonotype came up many times. The chain joins TRBV28 to TRBJ1-5; D perhaps matches TRBD1 (5 bases). Germline V gives CDR1 MDHEN, CDR2 SYDVKM. CDR3 length: 17 amino acids. Deletions cut 3 bases from V and 0 bases from J, with 15 bases between. CDR3 region: CASSFLPWTNSNQPQHF. CDR3 sequence (DNA): TGTGCCAGCAGTTTCCTCCCCTGGACAAATAGCAATCAGCCCCAGCATTTT.

This clonotype was picked up many times. The CDR3 is CASSELGQYNEQFF. CDR3 nucleotide sequence: TGTGCCAGCAGTGAGTTGGGACAGTACAATGAGCAGTTCTTC. The chain has TRBV2 and TRBJ2-1, with 7 bases fitting TRBD1. CDR3 size: 14 residues. CDR1 and CDR2 (germline): SNHLY, FYNNEI. V shed 3 bases and J 4 bases; nucleotides not matched to a gene: 3.